These T cell receptor beta chains were read from a single sample in a study of shared clonotypes between healthy human individuals. Profiled with immunoSEQ multiplex PCR; TCRdb holds only in-frame clones, not every one. The table includes under 1,100,000 clones, approximately 76% detected once. Source material: memory CD4+ T cells sorted from blood. These receptor sequences come from a man between 18 and 35 years old in good health. CDR3s include the opening cysteine and the closing phenylalanine or tryptophan. The D gene is left open where the match is weak. Size is omitted from some rows. Given values are once, few, many or a class for expanded clones.

CASSYTRDTQYF | TRBJ2-3 | . | . | TRBV6-6
CASSVEPWGSYEQYF | TRBJ2-7 | few | . | TRBV6-1
CASSVAGGREQFF | TRBJ2-1 | many | TRBD2 | TRBV9
CASSTGVGGNTIYF | TRBJ1-3 | . | . | TRBV6-5
CASSPRDRGRTDTQYF | TRBJ2-3 | . | TRBD1 | TRBV11-2
CASSLVCQGLYEQYF | TRBJ2-7 | . | . | TRBV7-6
CATKGDREKLFF | TRBJ1-4 | . | TRBD1 | TRBV28
CASSLQGENNEKLFF | TRBJ1-4 | . | . | TRBV5-1
CASSLLSGAARDSPLHF | TRBJ1-6 | once | . | TRBV5-6
CASSRGAGIEQYF | TRBJ2-7 | once | . | TRBV5-1
CASSDSGANVLTF | TRBJ2-6 | . | . | TRBV9
CAWRKRGLYNEQFF | TRBJ2-1 | . | TRBD2 | TRBV30
CAISVDAGGNTEAFF | TRBJ1-1 | . | TRBD1 | TRBV10-3
CASSFWENSPLHF | TRBJ1-6 | . | . | TRBV5-8
CASSFQNADSKFF | TRBJ2-1 | few | . | TRBV5-5
CASSPPGYEQYF | TRBJ2-7 | . | . | TRBV5-1
CASRPGTGGHEQYF | TRBJ2-7 | . | TRBD1 | TRBV5-1
CASSFGQGNQPQHF | TRBJ1-5 | . | . | TRBV5-1
CASSETGLHGYTF | TRBJ1-2 | . | . | TRBV6-1
CASRGQAGGELFF | TRBJ2-2 | . | . | TRBV10-1
CASSPSRYEQYF | TRBJ2-7 | . | . | TRBV7-2
CASREQGSNPRGYTF | TRBJ1-2 | . | TRBD1 | TRBV28
CASSEISGAYEQYF | TRBJ2-7 | . | . | TRBV2
CASSQVILEQGATYNSPLHF | TRBJ1-6 | . | TRBD1 | TRBV4-1
CASSYLETQYF | TRBJ2-5 | . | . | TRBV6-6
CASSYSDREGGYTF | TRBJ1-2 | . | TRBD1 | TRBV6-6
CASQNPTSGSSGELFF | TRBJ2-2 | . | TRBD2 | TRBV7-9
CASSAGVTADTQYF | TRBJ2-3 | . | . | TRBV5-1
CATSRGDSPFDEQYF | TRBJ2-7 | . | TRBD1 | TRBV15
CASSNDRGNSPLHF | TRBJ1-6 | . | TRBD1 | TRBV2
CASSFTGTGVGAAEAFF | TRBJ1-1 | . | . | TRBV5-1
CASRENRGEGVEQYF | TRBJ2-7 | . | TRBD1 | TRBV9
CASSPPGPSSYEQYF | TRBJ2-7 | once | . | TRBV18
CASSSQLTYEQYF | TRBJ2-7 | . | . | TRBV11-2
CASSSTGELFF | TRBJ2-2 | . | . | TRBV27
CATSRGGLAGDNDEQYF | TRBJ2-7 | . | TRBD2 | TRBV15
CAISAGTFYEQYF | TRBJ2-7 | . | . | TRBV10-3
CSHQQGYGYTF | TRBJ1-2 | . | TRBD1 | TRBV20-1
CASSLGANSPLHF | TRBJ1-6 | few | . | TRBV7-2
CASSQPGLNTGELFF | TRBJ2-2 | . | . | TRBV11-3
CASSPRGGLYNEQFF | TRBJ2-1 | . | . | TRBV7-2
CASSLARSYMNTEAFF | TRBJ1-1 | . | . | TRBV7-8
CASSLSPLLAAGTDTQYF | TRBJ2-3 | . | TRBD2 | TRBV7-8
CASSSARDRDTQYF | TRBJ2-3 | . | TRBD1 | TRBV5-4
CASSWGQVSVDTQYF | TRBJ2-3 | once | TRBD1 | TRBV5-1
CASRQQGFNSPLHF | TRBJ1-6 | . | . | TRBV7-2
CASSLASNGELFF | TRBJ2-2 | . | . | TRBV27
CASSQGDRGPNEKLFF | TRBJ1-4 | few | TRBD1 | TRBV4-3
CASSQDLRTVNTEAFF | TRBJ1-1 | . | . | TRBV4-2
CAWRGVANTGELFF | TRBJ2-2 | . | . | TRBV30
CASSDLTGGPKANYGYTF | TRBJ1-2 | . | TRBD1 | TRBV6-4
CAWGGLGYRGETQYF | TRBJ2-5 | . | . | TRBV30